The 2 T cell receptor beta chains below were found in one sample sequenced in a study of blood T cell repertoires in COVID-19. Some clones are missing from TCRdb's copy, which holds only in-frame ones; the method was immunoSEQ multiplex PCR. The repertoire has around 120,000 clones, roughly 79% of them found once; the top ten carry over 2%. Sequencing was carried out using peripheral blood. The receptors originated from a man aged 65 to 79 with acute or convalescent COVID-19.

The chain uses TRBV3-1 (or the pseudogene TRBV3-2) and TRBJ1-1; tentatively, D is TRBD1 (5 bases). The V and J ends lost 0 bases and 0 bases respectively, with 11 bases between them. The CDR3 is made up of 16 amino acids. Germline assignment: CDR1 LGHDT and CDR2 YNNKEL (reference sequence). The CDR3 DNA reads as TGTGCCAGCAGCCAAGATTTCGCAGGGTTGAACACTGAAGCTTTCTTT. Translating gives CASSQDFAGLNTEAFF.

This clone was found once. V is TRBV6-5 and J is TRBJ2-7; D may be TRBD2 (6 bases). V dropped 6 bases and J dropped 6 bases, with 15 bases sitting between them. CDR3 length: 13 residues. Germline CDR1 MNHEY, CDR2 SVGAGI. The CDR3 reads CASRRGVQGEQYF. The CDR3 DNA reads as TGTGCCAGCAGGCGGGGAGTCCAAGGCGAGCAGTACTTC.